Shown below are 11 T cell receptor beta chains from a single sample sequenced in a study of blood T cell repertoires in COVID-19. Some clones are missing from TCRdb's copy, which holds only in-frame ones; the method was immunoSEQ multiplex PCR. The table records 150,000 to 200,000 clones, roughly 89% of them present only once. Sequencing was done on a sample of peripheral blood. The receptors were sampled from a woman aged 18-30 years who had recovered from COVID-19.

This chain joins TRBV7-2 and TRBJ1-2, with D tentatively TRBD1 (6 bases). This CDR3 comprises 16 residues. Germline lookup yields CDR1 SGHTA and CDR2 FQGNSA. Trimming pared 1 base from V and 7 bases from J, leaving 19 bases between. The CDR3 protein is CASSLELSGGARGYTF. The CDR3 DNA follows: TGTGCCAGCAGCTTAGAGTTATCTGGGGGGGCTCGTGGCTACACCTTC.

This sequence joins TRBV27 and TRBJ2-7; 13 bases fit TRBD2. The germline V gene has CDR1 MNHEY and CDR2 SMNVEV (reference sequence). CDR3 length equals 16 residues. Trimming at V came to 5 bases and at J to 0 bases, leaving 4 bases not matched to a gene. The chain's CDR3 is CASSPGTSGNSYEQYV. In nucleotides, the CDR3 is TGTGCCAGCAGTCCCGGGACTAGCGGGAACTCCTACGAGCAGTACGTC.

The chain is built from TRBV24-1 and TRBJ2-5, with unresolved D. The length of the CDR3 is 13 residues. The ends were cut back, 5 bases at V and 5 bases at J, with 11 bases in the middle. Germline V CDR1 and CDR2: KGHDR, SFDVKD. The CDR3 protein is CATSATVRETQYF. CDR3 DNA sequence: TGTGCCACCAGTGCGACGGTGAGGGAGACCCAGTACTTC.

The chain joins TRBV15 to TRBJ1-2; TRBD1 is a possible D gene (5 bases). CDR3 length: 13 amino acids. Germline values: CDR1 LNHNV, CDR2 YYDKDF (reference sequence). V gave up 5 bases and J gave up 7 bases, with 14 bases separating them. This CDR3 is CATSPREGRGYTF. The CDR3 region has the DNA TGTGCCACCAGCCCGAGGGAGGGGCGTGGCTACACCTTC.

This chain connects TRBV5-5 to TRBJ2-7, with TRBD2 as a possible D gene (6 bases). Germline CDR1 and CDR2: SGHKS and YYEKEE (reference sequence). The CDR3 covers 14 residues. Trimming left V 5 bases short and J 1 base short, with 13 bases between. The CDR3 DNA is TGTGCCAGCAGTTGGGATAGCGGATCCTACGAGCAGTACGTC. Protein: CASSWDSGSYEQYV.

This clone was detected a few times. The chain employs TRBV24-1 and TRBJ1-1; 12 bases agree with TRBD1. Trimming removed 9 bases from V and 5 bases from J; junction bases left unmatched: 3. CDR3 length: 13 amino acids. The germline gives CDR1 KGHDR, CDR2 SFDVKD. The CDR3 DNA reads as TGTGCCACCCAGGGACAGGGGGCTACTGAAGCTTTCTTT. Protein product: CATQGQGATEAFF.

The chain combines TRBV11-2 with TRBJ2-1; 11 bases match TRBD1. The CDR3 covers 14 residues. The ends lost 5 bases at V and 6 bases at J; junction bases unmatched: 3. CDR1 SGHAT and CDR2 FQNNGV come from the germline V gene. CDR3 residues: CASSPGTGGNEQFF. DNA of the CDR3: TGTGCCAGCAGCCCCGGGACAGGGGGCAATGAGCAGTTCTTC.

This chain joins TRBV10-2 and TRBJ2-1; 9 positions match TRBD1. The CDR3 runs to 14 residues. Trimming at V came to 8 bases and at J to 4 bases, leaving 6 bases not matched to a gene. CDR1 WSHSY and CDR2 SAAADI come from the germline V gene. The CDR3 is CASHGQGQYNEQFF. The CDR3 DNA reads as TGCGCCAGCCATGGACAGGGGCAATACAATGAGCAGTTCTTC.

This clone was detected only once. The chain employs TRBV7-9 and TRBJ2-2; the D is unclear. There are 11 residues in the CDR3. The V gene lost 5 bases and the J gene lost 7 bases, with 5 bases spanning the gap. The V gene's germline CDR1 is SEHNR and CDR2 FQNEAQ (reference sequence). CDR3 residues: CASSPRGELFF. CDR3 DNA: TGTGCCAGCAGCCCCCGCGGGGAGCTGTTTTTT.

The chain uses TRBV10-3 and TRBJ2-7; 9 bases are a match to TRBD2. Germline V gene data show CDR1 as ENHRY and CDR2 as SYGVKD. This CDR3 has 15 residues. V lost 3 bases to trimming and J lost 1 base; unmatched junction nucleotides: 4. CDR3 DNA sequence: TGTGCCATCAGTGACGGCGGGAGGGCATCCTACGAGCAGTACGTC. Translating gives CAISDGGRASYEQYV.

The chain employs TRBV18 and TRBJ1-6; 7 positions match TRBD1. Germline V gives CDR1 KGHSH, CDR2 LQKENI. Unmatched junction bases numbered 8, after V lost 2 bases and J lost 13 bases. The CDR3 length is 14 residues. The CDR3 sequence: CASSPRDRDFPLHF. CDR3 nucleotide sequence: TGTGCCAGCTCACCAAGAGACAGGGACTTTCCCCTCCACTTT.